What follows describes a single TCR beta chain. What it recognizes is unknown. This record belongs to a study of graft-versus-host responses after intestinal transplantation. Study context: Every transplant recipient was induced with anti-thymocyte globulin, then maintained on tacrolimus and steroids for about 3 years.

Using immunoSEQ multiplex PCR, the repertoire was profiled, and TCRdb retains in-frame clones only, with some absent. This table has about 96,000 clones, around nine tenths appearing once. Per germline, CDR1 SQVTM and CDR2 ANQGSEA. This CDR3 contains 15 residues. Whole-study findings and limits: The study found high graft-versus-host to host-versus-graft clonal ratios in allografts of patients with graft-donor T cell macrochimerism.

This receptor was identified in a human donor who received an intestinal transplant. The chain is built from TRBV29-1 and TRBJ2-2, with 7 positions matching TRBD2. The sequencing used unstimulated CD4+ T cells sorted from spleen or lymph node cells, collected before intestinal transplant. The CDR3 is CRIPGEGPNTGELFF. In DNA form, the CDR3 reads TGCAGAATCCCCGGGGAGGGACCGAACACCGGGGAGCTGTTTTTT.